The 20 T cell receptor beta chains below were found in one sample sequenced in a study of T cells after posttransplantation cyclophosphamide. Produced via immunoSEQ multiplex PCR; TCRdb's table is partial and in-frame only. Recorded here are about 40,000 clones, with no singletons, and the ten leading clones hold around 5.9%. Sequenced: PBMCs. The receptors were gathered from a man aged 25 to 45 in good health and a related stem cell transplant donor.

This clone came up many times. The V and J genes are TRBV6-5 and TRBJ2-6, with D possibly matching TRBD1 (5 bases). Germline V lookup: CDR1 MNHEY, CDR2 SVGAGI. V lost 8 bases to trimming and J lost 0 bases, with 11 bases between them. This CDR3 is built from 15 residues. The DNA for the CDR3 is TGTGCCAGCCCCCCCGGACACTCTGGGGCCAACGTCCTGACTTTC. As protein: CASPPGHSGANVLTF.

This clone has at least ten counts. CDR3 sequence: CASSEEDILNSYEQYF. The CDR3, as DNA: TGTGCCAGCAGTGAAGAGGACATCCTGAACTCCTACGAGCAGTACTTC. V is TRBV6-1 and J is TRBJ2-7, with D perhaps TRBD1 (5 bases). There are 16 residues in the CDR3. The V end was cut by 1 base, the J end by 0 bases, with 13 bases between. Germline V gene sequence: CDR1 MNHNS, CDR2 SASEGT.

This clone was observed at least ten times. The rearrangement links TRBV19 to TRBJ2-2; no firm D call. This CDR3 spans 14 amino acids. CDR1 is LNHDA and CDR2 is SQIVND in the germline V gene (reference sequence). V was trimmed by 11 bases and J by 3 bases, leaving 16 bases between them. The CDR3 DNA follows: TGTGCCTCCCGCGGCGCTTTTGACACCGGGGAGCTGTTTTTT. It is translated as CASRGAFDTGELFF.

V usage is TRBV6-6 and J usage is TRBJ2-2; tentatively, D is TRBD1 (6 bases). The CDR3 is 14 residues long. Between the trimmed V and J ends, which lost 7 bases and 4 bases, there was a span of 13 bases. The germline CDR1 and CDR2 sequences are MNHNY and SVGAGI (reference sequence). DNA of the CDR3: TGTGCCAGCAAAACTGACAGGTTCACCGGGGAGCTGTTTTTT. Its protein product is CASKTDRFTGELFF.

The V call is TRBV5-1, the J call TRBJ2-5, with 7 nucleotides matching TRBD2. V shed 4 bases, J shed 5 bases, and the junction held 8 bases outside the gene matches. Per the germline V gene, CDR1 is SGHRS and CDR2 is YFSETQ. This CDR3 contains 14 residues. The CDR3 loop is CASSLRGGVETQYF. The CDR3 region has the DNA TGCGCCAGCAGCCTTCGCGGGGGTGTGGAGACCCAGTACTTC.

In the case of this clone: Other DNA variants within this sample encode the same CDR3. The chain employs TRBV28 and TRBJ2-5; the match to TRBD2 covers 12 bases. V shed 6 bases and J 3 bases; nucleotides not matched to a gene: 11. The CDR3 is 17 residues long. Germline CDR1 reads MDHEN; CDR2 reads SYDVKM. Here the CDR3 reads CASSPYRLAGAEETQYF. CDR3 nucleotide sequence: TGTGCCAGCAGCCCCTATCGACTAGCGGGGGCCGAAGAGACCCAGTACTTC. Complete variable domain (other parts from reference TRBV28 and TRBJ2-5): DVKVTQSSRYLVKRTGEKVFLECVQDMDHENMFWYRQDPGLGLRLIYFSYDVKMKEKGDIPEGYSVSREKKERFSLILESASTNQTSMYLCASSPYRLAGAEETQYFGPGTRLLVL.

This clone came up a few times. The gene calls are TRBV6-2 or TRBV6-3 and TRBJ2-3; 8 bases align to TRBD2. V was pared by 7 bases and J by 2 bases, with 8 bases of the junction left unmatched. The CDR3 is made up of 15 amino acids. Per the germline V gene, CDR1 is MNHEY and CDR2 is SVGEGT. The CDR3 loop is CASKNERGYTDTQYF. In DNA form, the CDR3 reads TGTGCCAGCAAAAACGAGCGGGGGTACACAGATACGCAGTATTTT.

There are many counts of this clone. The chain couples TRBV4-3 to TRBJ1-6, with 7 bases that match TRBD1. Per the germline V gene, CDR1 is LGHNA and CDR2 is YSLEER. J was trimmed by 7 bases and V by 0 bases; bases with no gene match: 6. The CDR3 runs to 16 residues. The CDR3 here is CASSQERGQENSPLHF. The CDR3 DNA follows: TGCGCCAGCAGCCAAGAAAGGGGGCAGGAGAATTCACCCCTCCACTTT.

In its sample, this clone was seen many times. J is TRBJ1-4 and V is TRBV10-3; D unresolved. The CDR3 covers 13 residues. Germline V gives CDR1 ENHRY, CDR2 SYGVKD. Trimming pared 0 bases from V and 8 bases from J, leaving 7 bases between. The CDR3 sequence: CAISESTPEKLFF. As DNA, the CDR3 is TGTGCCATCAGTGAGTCTACACCCGAAAAACTGTTTTTT.

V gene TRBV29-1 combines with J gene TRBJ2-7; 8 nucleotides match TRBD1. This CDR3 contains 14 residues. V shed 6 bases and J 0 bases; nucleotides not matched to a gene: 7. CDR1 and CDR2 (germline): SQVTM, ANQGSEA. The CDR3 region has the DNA TGCAGCGTCGCCACAGGGGGGAGCTCCTACGAGCAGTACTTC. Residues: CSVATGGSSYEQYF.

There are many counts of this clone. DNA of the CDR3: TGTGCCAGCAGCTCCCTCACTGAAGCTTTCTTT. The encoded protein is CASSSLTEAFF. The rearrangement joins TRBV7-9 to TRBJ1-1; unclear D gene. CDR3 length: 11 residues. V lost 4 bases, J lost 4 bases, and 4 bases lay in between. Germline values: CDR1 SEHNR, CDR2 FQNEAQ (reference sequence).

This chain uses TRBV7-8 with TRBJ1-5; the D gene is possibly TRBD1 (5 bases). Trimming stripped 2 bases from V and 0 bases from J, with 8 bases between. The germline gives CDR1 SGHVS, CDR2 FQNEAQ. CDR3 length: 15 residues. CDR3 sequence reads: CASSLTGLSNQPQHF. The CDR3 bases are TGTGCCAGCAGCTTAACAGGCCTTAGCAATCAGCCCCAGCATTTT.

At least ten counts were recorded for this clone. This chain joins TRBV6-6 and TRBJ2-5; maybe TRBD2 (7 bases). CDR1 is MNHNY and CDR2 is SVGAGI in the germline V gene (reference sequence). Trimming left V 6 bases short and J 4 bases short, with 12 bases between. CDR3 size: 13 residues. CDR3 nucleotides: TGTGCCAGCAGGGGAGGGGGGGGAGAGACCCAGTACTTC. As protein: CASRGGGGETQYF.

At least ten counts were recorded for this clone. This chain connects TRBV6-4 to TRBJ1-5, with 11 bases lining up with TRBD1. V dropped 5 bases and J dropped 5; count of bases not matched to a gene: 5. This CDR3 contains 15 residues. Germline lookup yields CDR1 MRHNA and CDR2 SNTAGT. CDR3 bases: TGTGCCAGCAGTAAGGACAGGGGGCGCGATCAGCCCCAGCATTTT. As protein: CASSKDRGRDQPQHF.

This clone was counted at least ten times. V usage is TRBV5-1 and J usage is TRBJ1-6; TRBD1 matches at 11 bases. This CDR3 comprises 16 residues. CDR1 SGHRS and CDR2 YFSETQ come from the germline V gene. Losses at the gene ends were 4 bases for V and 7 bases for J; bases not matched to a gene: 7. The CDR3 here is CASSPGDRGLNSPLHF. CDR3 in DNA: TGCGCCAGCAGCCCCGGGGACAGGGGGTTAAATTCACCCCTCCACTTT.

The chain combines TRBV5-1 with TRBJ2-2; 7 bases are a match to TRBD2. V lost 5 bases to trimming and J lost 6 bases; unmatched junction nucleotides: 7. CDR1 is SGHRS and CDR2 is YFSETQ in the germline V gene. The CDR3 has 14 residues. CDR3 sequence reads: CASSPGLVAGELFF. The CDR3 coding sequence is TGCGCCAGCAGTCCAGGACTAGTCGCCGGGGAGCTGTTTTTT.

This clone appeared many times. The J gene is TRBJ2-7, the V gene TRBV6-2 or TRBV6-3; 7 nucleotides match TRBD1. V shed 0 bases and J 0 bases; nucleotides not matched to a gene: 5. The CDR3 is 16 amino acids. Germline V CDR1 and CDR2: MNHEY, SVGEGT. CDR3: CASSYSIGTVSYEQYF. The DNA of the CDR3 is TGTGCCAGCAGTTACTCGATAGGGACAGTCTCCTACGAGCAGTACTTC.

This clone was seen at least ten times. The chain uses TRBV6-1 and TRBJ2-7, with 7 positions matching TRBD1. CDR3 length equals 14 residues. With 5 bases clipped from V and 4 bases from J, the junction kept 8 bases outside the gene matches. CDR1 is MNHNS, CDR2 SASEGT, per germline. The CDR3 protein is CASSRRGGGYEQYF. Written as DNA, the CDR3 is TGTGCCAGCAGTAGGAGAGGGGGCGGTTACGAGCAGTACTTC.

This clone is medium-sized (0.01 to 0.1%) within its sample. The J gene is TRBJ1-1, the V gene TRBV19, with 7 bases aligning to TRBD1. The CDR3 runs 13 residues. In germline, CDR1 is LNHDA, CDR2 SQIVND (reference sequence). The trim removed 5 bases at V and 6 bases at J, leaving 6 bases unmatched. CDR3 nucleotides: TGTGCCAGTAGTGTCTTACAGGGGTCTGAAGCTTTCTTT. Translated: CASSVLQGSEAFF.

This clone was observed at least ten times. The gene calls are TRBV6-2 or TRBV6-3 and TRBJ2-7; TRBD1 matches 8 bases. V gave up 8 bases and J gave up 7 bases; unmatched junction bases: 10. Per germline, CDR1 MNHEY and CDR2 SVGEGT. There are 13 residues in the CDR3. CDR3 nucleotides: TGTGCCAGCGACAGGGGTTTCCTACGAGAGCAGTACTTC. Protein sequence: CASDRGFLREQYF.